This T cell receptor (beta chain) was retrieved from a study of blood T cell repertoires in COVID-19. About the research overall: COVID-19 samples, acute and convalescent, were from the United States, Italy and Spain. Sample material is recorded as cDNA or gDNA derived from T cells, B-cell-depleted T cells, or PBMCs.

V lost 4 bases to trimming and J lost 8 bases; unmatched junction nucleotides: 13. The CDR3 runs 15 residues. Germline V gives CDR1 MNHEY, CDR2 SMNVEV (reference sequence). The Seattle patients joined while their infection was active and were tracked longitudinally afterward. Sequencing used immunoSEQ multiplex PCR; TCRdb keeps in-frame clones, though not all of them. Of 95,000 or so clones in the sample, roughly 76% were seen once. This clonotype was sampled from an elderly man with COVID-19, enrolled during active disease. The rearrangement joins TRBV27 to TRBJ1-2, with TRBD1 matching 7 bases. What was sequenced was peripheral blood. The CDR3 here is CASSYRGQPSGGYTF. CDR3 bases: TGTGCCAGCAGTTACCGGGGACAGCCCTCGGGGGGCTACACCTTC.